Each of the 27 T cell receptor beta chains below was sequenced from the same sample in a study of human T cells and chemical hapten exposure. TCRdb independently ran MiXCR on the RACE reads; one entry per CDR3 protein. The table has under 55,000 distinct CDR3 sequences, approximately 9.9% seen once. Sample time point: patch test 3, about 24 weeks after DPC sensitization. Indicated treatment: therapeutic diphenylcyclopropenone sensitization with weekly scalp DPC. Sequenced here: whole blood, sampled in connection with sensitization to the hapten diphenylcyclopropenone (DPC). These receptors were taken from a woman in her thirties or forties with alopecia areata. Some clones in this sample may be carry-over from other donors' samples.

This clonotype was seen repeatedly, ten times or more. The chain links TRBV12-3 or TRBV12-4 to TRBJ1-4; no clear D. V was clipped by 5 bases and J by 7 bases, with 20 bases between them. The CDR3 length is 16 residues. This CDR3 reads CASSLVTTGLGEKLFF. DNA of the CDR3: TGTGCCAGCAGTCTGGTCACTACCGGATTGGGTGAAAAACTGTTTTTT.

This chain links TRBV4-1 with TRBJ1-5, with D possibly TRBD1 on 5 matching bases. Germline CDR1 reads MGHRA; CDR2 reads YSYEKL. The CDR3 is 16 amino acids. Trimming took off 5 bases at V and 6 bases at J, with 20 bases between the two ends. CDR3 amino acids: CASSSRQPLVSQPQHF. CDR3 nucleotide sequence: TGCGCCAGCAGCTCTCGACAGCCCCTTGTGAGTCAGCCCCAGCATTTT.

The chain carries TRBV18 and TRBJ1-1; D may be TRBD1 (5 bases). V lost 3 bases and J 0 bases, leaving 14 bases between the germline ends. CDR1 KGHSH and CDR2 LQKENI come from the germline V gene. The CDR3 contains 16 residues. The CDR3 DNA reads as TGTGCCAGCTCACCTACGACGGGACGGTTGAACACTGAAGCTTTCTTT. Translating it yields CASSPTTGRLNTEAFF. Full variable domain (rest looked up from reference TRBV18 and TRBJ1-1): NAGVMQNPRHLVRRRGQEARLRCSPMKGHSHVYWYRQLPEEGLKFMVYLQKENIIDESGMPKERFSAEFPKEGPSILRIQQVVRGDSAAYFCASSPTTGRLNTEAFFGQGTRLTVV.

The table lists this clonotype with many counts. The CDR3 DNA is TGCGCCAGCAGCCAAGCGACAGGGGGTTTTGGAAACACCATATATTTT. The encoded protein is CASSQATGGFGNTIYF. The rearrangement joins TRBV4-3 to TRBJ1-3; 9 nucleotides match TRBD1. Germline V CDR1 and CDR2: LGHNA, YSLEER. V shed 1 base and J 3 bases; nucleotides not matched to a gene: 4. The CDR3 has 16 residues.

This rearrangement joins TRBV4-2 to TRBJ2-2; 7 bases map to TRBD1. After removal of 5 bases from V and 2 bases from J, the junction contained 8 bases not matched to a gene. The CDR3 contains 16 residues. Per the germline V gene, CDR1 is LGHNA and CDR2 is YNFKEQ. The CDR3 region is CASSGGQELNTGELFF. DNA for the CDR3: TGTGCCAGCAGCGGCGGACAGGAACTTAACACCGGGGAGCTGTTTTTT.

V usage is TRBV9 and J usage is TRBJ2-3; D possibly corresponds to TRBD1 (6 bases). The CDR3 contains 14 residues. Germline loops: CDR1 SGDLS, CDR2 YYNGEE. V was trimmed by 0 bases and J by 3 bases, leaving 8 bases between them. CDR3 loop: CASSVDRETDTQYF. In DNA form, the CDR3 reads TGTGCCAGCAGCGTAGACAGGGAAACAGATACGCAGTATTTT.

This clonotype has just a few counts. The chain recombines TRBV11-2 with TRBJ2-2; D ambiguous. Germline V gene data show CDR1 as SGHAT and CDR2 as FQNNGV. Trimming stripped 5 bases from V and 5 bases from J, with 6 bases between. This CDR3 region has 12 residues. CDR3 DNA: TGTGCCAGCAGCCACCGAACCGGGGAGCTGTTTTTT. Translating gives CASSHRTGELFF.

This clonotype has at least ten counts. The chain links TRBV10-2 to TRBJ1-2; 7 bases line up with TRBD1. V lost 2 bases and J lost 9; bases outside the gene matches: 3. Germline assignment: CDR1 WSHSY and CDR2 SAAADI. The CDR3 loop spans 12 amino acids. In DNA form, the CDR3 reads TGCGCCAGCAGTGAGAGGGGGCTAAGCTACACCTTC. Amino acids: CASSERGLSYTF.

At least ten counts were recorded for this clonotype. This CDR3 reads CASKRAHTGNTEAFF. For the CDR3, the DNA is TGTGCCAGCAAGAGGGCCCATACGGGGAACACTGAAGCTTTCTTT. The gene calls are TRBV6-5 and TRBJ1-1; no firm D call. Germline CDR1 is MNHEY and CDR2 is SVGAGI. This CDR3 is built from 15 residues. Trimming took 7 bases from V and 1 from J, leaving 16 bases between them.

This clonotype was observed many times. In nucleotides, the CDR3 is TGTGCCAGCAGTGCTTACAGAAGTGAAGAGACCCAGTACTTC. Amino acid sequence: CASSAYRSEETQYF. This chain uses TRBV25-1 with TRBJ2-5; D unresolved. The V gene lost 4 bases and the J gene lost 3 bases, with 12 bases spanning the gap. From germline, CDR1 is MGHDK and CDR2 SYGVNS. The CDR3 length is 14 residues. Full variable domain (rest looked up from reference TRBV25-1 and TRBJ2-5): EADIYQTPRYLVIGTGKKITLECSQTMGHDKMYWYQQDPGMELHLIHYSYGVNSTEKGDLSSESTVSRIRTEHFPLTLESARPSHTSQYLCASSAYRSEETQYFGPGTRLLVL.

This clonotype was seen many times. This chain connects TRBV20-1 to TRBJ2-1, with D perhaps matching TRBD2 (5 bases). Germline CDR1 and CDR2: DFQATT and SNEGSKA (reference sequence). V lost 2 bases, J lost 4 bases, and 9 bases lay in between. The CDR3 contains 13 residues. Here the CDR3 DNA reads TGCAGTGCTAGATTTGGGGAGTACAATGAGCAGTTCTTC. The encoded protein is CSARFGEYNEQFF.

The chain has TRBV9 and TRBJ2-3, with D perhaps matching TRBD1 or TRBD2 (5 bases each). The CDR3 consists of 16 residues. In germline, CDR1 is SGDLS, CDR2 YYNGEE. V lost 3 bases and J lost 3, with 17 bases in between. CDR3 residues: CASSAPPPGPTDTQYF. The CDR3 coding sequence is TGTGCCAGCAGCGCCCCGCCTCCGGGGCCAACAGATACGCAGTATTTT.

This clonotype came up many times. The chain couples TRBV29-1 to TRBJ1-1; no firm D call. The CDR3 contains 12 residues. CDR1 SQVTM and CDR2 ANQGSEA come from the germline V gene. The V and J ends lost 4 bases and 5 bases respectively, with 11 bases between them. CDR3 protein: CSVGPETTEAFF. The CDR3 DNA is TGCAGCGTTGGTCCGGAGACTACTGAAGCTTTCTTT.

In its sample, this clonotype was seen a few times. V gene TRBV4-3 combines with J gene TRBJ2-3; no definite D call. The V and J ends lost 3 bases and 3 bases respectively, with 19 bases between them. CDR1 and CDR2 from the germline V gene are LGHNA and YSLEER. The CDR3 is made up of 17 amino acids. The CDR3, as DNA: TGCGCCAGCAGCCAGGATTTTGGCAGCTATTGGACAGATACGCAGTATTTT. Protein: CASSQDFGSYWTDTQYF.

This clonotype occurred many times. J is TRBJ2-7 and V is TRBV24-1; D gene uncertain. The CDR3 loop spans 11 amino acids. The germline V and J ends were trimmed by 4 bases and 4 bases, with 4 bases remaining between them. Germline assignment: CDR1 KGHDR and CDR2 SFDVKD. The CDR3 region is CATSERYEQYF. The CDR3 DNA reads TGTGCCACCAGTGAGAGGTACGAGCAGTACTTC.

The rearrangement joins TRBV5-1 to TRBJ2-6; TRBD1 is a possible D gene (7 bases). Trimming removed 3 bases from V and 0 bases from J, with 10 bases in between. This CDR3 region has 16 residues. CDR1 is SGHRS and CDR2 is YFSETQ in the germline V gene. CDR3 in DNA: TGCGCCAGCAGCTGGAGGGACAGCTCTGGGGCCAACGTCCTGACTTTC. This gives the protein CASSWRDSSGANVLTF.

This sequence joins TRBV12-3 or TRBV12-4 and TRBJ2-1, with 12 bases identical to TRBD1. The CDR3 totals 15 residues. The V gene end was trimmed by 6 bases and the J gene end by 6 bases; junction bases not matched to a gene: 6. The DNA for the CDR3 is TGTGCCAGCAGGAAATCGGGACAGGGGGCCAATGAGCAGTTCTTC. Its translation is CASRKSGQGANEQFF.

The V call is TRBV5-1, the J call TRBJ2-1, with D maybe TRBD1 (6 bases). Germline V gene data show CDR1 as SGHRS and CDR2 as YFSETQ. Between the trimmed V and J ends, which lost 4 bases and 3 bases, there was a span of 11 bases. The CDR3 is 14 residues long. The CDR3 region is CASSAGRGYNEQFF. The CDR3 nucleotides read TGCGCCAGCAGCGCGGGCAGGGGCTACAATGAGCAGTTCTTC.

This clonotype was seen repeatedly, ten times or more. This chain joins TRBV4-3 and TRBJ1-5; no clear D. Germline loops: CDR1 LGHNA, CDR2 YSLEER. Trimming removed 0 bases at V and 0 bases at J, with 9 bases between. The length of the CDR3 is 16 residues. CDR3 amino acids: CASSQDLAYSNQPQHF. CDR3 DNA: TGCGCCAGCAGCCAAGATTTGGCCTATAGCAATCAGCCCCAGCATTTT.

This clonotype appeared many times. The CDR3, as DNA: TGCAGTGCTAGCCAGGGGGGCAGGGACTCCTACGAGCAGTACTTC. This encodes CSASQGGRDSYEQYF. The chain couples TRBV20-1 to TRBJ2-7; D might be TRBD1 (7 bases). Trimming pared 3 bases from V and 0 bases from J, leaving 15 bases between. The germline CDR1 and CDR2 sequences are DFQATT and SNEGSKA (reference sequence). This CDR3 is 15 amino acids long.

This clonotype showed up just a few times. The rearrangement links TRBV9 to TRBJ1-1, with a possible D match to TRBD1 (5 bases). CDR3 length: 13 residues. Germline CDR1 and CDR2: SGDLS and YYNGEE. With 6 bases removed from V and 2 bases from J, the gap between germline ends came to 11 bases. CDR3 coding DNA: TGTGCCAGCAAAGAGACAGTTAACACTGAAGCTTTCTTT. Residues: CASKETVNTEAFF.

This clonotype was observed many times. This CDR3 is CASNPDRRSGAFF. The CDR3 DNA sequence: TGTGCCAGCAACCCGGACCGGCGATCTGGAGCTTTCTTT. The genes are TRBV7-2 and TRBJ1-1; D not resolved. The CDR3 is 13 amino acids. CDR1 is SGHTA, CDR2 FQGNSA, per germline. V was cut by 7 bases and J by 10 bases, with 19 bases left in between.

By frequency in the sample, this clonotype is large. CDR3 in amino acids: CASGPPTGAGETQYF. The CDR3 coding sequence is TGTGCCAGCGGACCGCCTACCGGGGCGGGGGAGACCCAGTACTTC. This rearrangement joins TRBV25-1 to TRBJ2-5, with D possibly being TRBD2 (6 bases). The CDR3 has 15 residues. CDR1 MGHDK and CDR2 SYGVNS come from the germline V gene. V was clipped by 8 bases and J by 5 bases, with 21 bases between them. Based on the CDR3 plus reference TRBV25-1 and TRBJ2-5, the full variable domain is EADIYQTPRYLVIGTGKKITLECSQTMGHDKMYWYQQDPGMELHLIHYSYGVNSTEKGDLSSESTVSRIRTEHFPLTLESARPSHTSQYLCASGPPTGAGETQYFGPGTRLLVL.

This clonotype was seen ten or more times. The V gene is TRBV29-1, the J gene TRBJ2-1; 10 nucleotides agree with TRBD2. Germline V CDR1 and CDR2: SQVTM, ANQGSEA. The CDR3 consists of 15 residues. V lost 2 bases, J lost 8 bases, and 9 bases stayed unmatched. The CDR3 protein is CSVEKASGGSDEQFF. The CDR3 bases are TGCAGCGTTGAAAAGGCTAGCGGGGGTTCCGATGAGCAGTTCTTC.

The chain employs TRBV2 and TRBJ2-4; the match to TRBD2 covers 11 bases. V was clipped by 6 bases and J by 2 bases; unmatched bases: 3. Germline-derived CDR1 and CDR2 are SNHLY and FYNNEI. The CDR3 is made up of 15 amino acids. In nucleotides, the CDR3 is TGTGCCAGCAGAGGGACTAGCGGTTCCAAAAACATTCAGTACTTC. This codes for CASRGTSGSKNIQYF. The whole variable domain, remainder taken from reference TRBV2 and TRBJ2-4, is EPEVTQTPSHQVTQMGQEVILRCVPISNHLYFYWYRQILGQKVEFLVSFYNNEISEKSEIFDDQFSVERPDGSNFTLKIRSTKLEDSAMYFCASRGTSGSKNIQYFGAGTRLSVL.

The V call is TRBV29-1, the J call TRBJ2-3; 7 bases agree with TRBD1. The CDR3 sequence is 14 residues long. The ends lost 4 bases at V and 0 bases at J; junction bases unmatched: 4. Germline CDR1 and CDR2: SQVTM and ANQGSEA. The CDR3 coding sequence is TGCAGCGTTGTGGGGACAGACAGCACAGATACGCAGTATTTT. Amino acids: CSVVGTDSTDTQYF.

Only a few counts were recorded for this clonotype. V gene TRBV5-1 combines with J gene TRBJ2-5, with TRBD2 identical over 10 bases. J was trimmed by 2 bases and V by 2 bases; bases with no gene match: 3. CDR1 is SGHRS, CDR2 YFSETQ, per germline. This CDR3 is 15 amino acids long. The CDR3 DNA is TGCGCCAGCAGCTTTGGTAGCGGGGGGCAAGAGACCCAGTACTTC. This translates into CASSFGSGGQETQYF.